The 16 T cell receptor beta chains listed next were all sequenced from one sample in a study of control samples from healthy donors and cancer patients. Repertoires were generated with immunoSEQ multiplex PCR, while TCRdb's copy carries only in-frame clones and drops some. The top ten hold about 6% of the sample, which has tens of thousands of clones, roughly nine tenths seen once. Input material: PBMCs. The receptors stem from a man aged 55-75 years with colorectal cancer.

The chain links TRBV28 to TRBJ2-7; TRBD2 matches 8 bases. CDR1 is MDHEN, CDR2 SYDVKM, per germline. J lost 3 bases, V lost 2 bases, and 12 bases had no gene match. CDR3 length: 17 residues. CDR3 residues: CASSLPTSGGSGYEQYF. CDR3 bases: TGTGCCAGCAGTTTACCGACCAGCGGGGGCTCAGGCTACGAGCAGTACTTC.

The chain joins TRBV4-3 to TRBJ2-5, with TRBD2 matching over 9 bases. Trimming removed 3 bases from V and 9 bases from J; junction bases left unmatched: 8. CDR1 LGHNA and CDR2 YSLEER come from the germline V gene. The CDR3 has 14 amino acids. CDR3 DNA sequence: TGCGCCAGCAGCCAGACCGGGACTAGCTCGTCCCAGTACTTC. Translation: CASSQTGTSSSQYF.

The chain has TRBV6-5 and TRBJ1-1, with a weak D call TRBD1 (5 bases). CDR1 MNHEY and CDR2 SVGAGI come from the germline V gene. The CDR3 has 14 residues. V was cut by 2 bases and J by 1 base, with 8 bases left in between. In nucleotides, the CDR3 is TGTGCCAGCAGTTACATGGGGGGGAACACTGAAGCTTTCTTT. Translating it yields CASSYMGGNTEAFF.

In DNA, the CDR3 is TGTGCTAGTGGTTTTGGGGGGGAGACTGAAGCTTTCTTT. Protein sequence: CASGFGGETEAFF. The chain recombines TRBV12-5 with TRBJ1-1; tentatively, D is TRBD1 (5 bases). Per germline, CDR1 LGHNT and CDR2 FRNRAP. CDR3 length: 13 amino acids. V was shortened by 3 bases and J by 5 bases, with 10 bases between the two germline ends.

The rearrangement uses TRBV5-6 and TRBJ2-5; D may be TRBD2 (7 bases). This CDR3 has 17 amino acids. Trimming pared 0 bases from V and 5 bases from J, leaving 20 bases between. Germline CDR1 is SGHDT and CDR2 is YYEEEE. CDR3 protein: CASSLGLGGPGAETQYF. The CDR3 DNA is TGTGCCAGCAGCTTGGGTCTCGGGGGGCCGGGCGCGGAGACCCAGTACTTC.

The chain employs TRBV9 and TRBJ2-1; D is ambiguous. Trimming cost V 2 bases and J 5 bases, with 5 bases left between them. The length of the CDR3 is 12 residues. CDR1 and CDR2 from the germline V gene are SGDLS and YYNGEE. CDR3 protein: CASSVRDNEQFF. The CDR3 DNA sequence: TGTGCCAGCAGCGTCCGAGACAATGAGCAGTTCTTC.

This chain joins TRBV3-1 (or the pseudogene TRBV3-2) and TRBJ2-5, with a tentative D call TRBD2 (5 bases). The CDR3 is 15 amino acids. Germline V lookup: CDR1 LGHDT, CDR2 YNNKEL (reference sequence). V gave up 0 bases and J gave up 5 bases, with 13 bases separating them. The CDR3 here is CASSQDLLEVETQYF. In nucleotides, the CDR3 is TGTGCCAGCAGCCAAGATCTCCTGGAGGTGGAGACCCAGTACTTC.

The chain is built from TRBV6-5 and TRBJ1-6, with TRBD1 as a possible D gene (6 bases). Looked up from germline, CDR1 is MNHEY and CDR2 is SVGAGI. CDR3 length: 15 amino acids. Here the CDR3 DNA reads TGTTCCACCCTGAGGGACATAGCCTATAATTCACCCCTCCACTTT. Its translation: CSTLRDIAYNSPLHF.

The rearrangement uses TRBV2 and TRBJ2-2; perhaps TRBD2 as D (5 bases). V lost 6 bases and J lost 5, with 10 bases in between. This CDR3 region has 13 residues. The germline gives CDR1 SNHLY, CDR2 FYNNEI. DNA for the CDR3: TGTGCCAGCAGCCCGACGGGAACCGGGGAGCTGTTTTTT. It translates to CASSPTGTGELFF.

CDR3 in DNA: TGTGCCAGCAGCAATTATGAAAAACTGTTTTTT. This translates into CASSNYEKLFF. V gene TRBV2 combines with J gene TRBJ1-4; D unresolved. This CDR3 region has 11 residues. The V gene's germline CDR1 is SNHLY and CDR2 FYNNEI. Trimming removed 6 bases at V and 6 bases at J, with 5 bases between.

The rearrangement uses TRBV28 and TRBJ1-1; D not certain. The CDR3 runs to 12 residues. In germline, CDR1 is MDHEN, CDR2 SYDVKM. V lost 4 bases and J lost 0, with 3 bases in between. CDR3 loop: CASSWMNTEAFF. Here the CDR3 DNA reads TGTGCCAGCAGTTGGATGAACACTGAAGCTTTCTTT.

The chain uses TRBV7-8 and TRBJ2-7, with D possibly matching TRBD1 (5 bases). Germline V gene sequence: CDR1 SGHVS, CDR2 FQNEAQ. The CDR3 consists of 12 residues. The V end lost 6 bases, the J end lost 4 bases, and 10 bases lay between the germline ends. CDR3 amino acids: CASSDSSYEQYF. For the CDR3, the DNA is TGTGCCAGCAGTGACAGTTCGTACGAGCAGTACTTC.

This chain connects TRBV4-2 to TRBJ2-5; no clear D gene. The CDR3 loop spans 16 amino acids. V was clipped by 0 bases and J by 2 bases, with 13 bases between them. Per the germline V gene, CDR1 is LGHNA and CDR2 is YNFKEQ. The CDR3 loop is CASSQDRARLQETQYF. The CDR3 nucleotides are TGTGCCAGCAGCCAAGATCGGGCCAGACTTCAAGAGACCCAGTACTTC.

The J gene is TRBJ2-7, the V gene TRBV7-2; TRBD2 agrees at 8 bases. Germline V gene sequence: CDR1 SGHTA, CDR2 FQGNSA. CDR3 size: 14 residues. The V and J ends lost 5 bases and 3 bases, in that order; junction bases with no gene match: 6. This CDR3 reads CASSNGGGLYEQYF. The CDR3 region has the DNA TGTGCCAGCAGCAACGGGGGGGGGCTCTACGAGCAGTACTTC.

The chain uses TRBV6-2 or TRBV6-3 and TRBJ1-5, with a possible D match to TRBD1 (6 bases). Germline lookup yields CDR1 MNHEY and CDR2 SVGEGT. Trimming left V 0 bases short and J 3 bases short, with 12 bases between. The CDR3 is 16 residues long. The CDR3 spells CASSYSGQYNNQPQHF. Written as DNA, the CDR3 is TGTGCCAGCAGTTACTCCGGACAGTACAACAATCAGCCCCAGCATTTT.

This chain connects TRBV12-5 to TRBJ1-1; the D is unclear. The CDR3 contains 13 residues. Germline CDR1 reads LGHNT; CDR2 reads FRNRAP. Trimming pared 0 bases from V and 6 bases from J, leaving 8 bases between. In DNA, the CDR3 is TGTGCTAGTGGTTTGGTAGCGTGGGCTGAAGCTTTCTTT. The encoded protein is CASGLVAWAEAFF. Full variable domain (remainder filled in from reference TRBV12-5 and TRBJ1-1): DARVTQTPRHKVTEMGQEVTMRCQPILGHNTVFWYRQTMMQGLELLAYFRNRAPLDDSGMPKDRFSAEMPDATLATLKIQPSEPRDSAVYFCASGLVAWAEAFFGQGTRLTVV.